The T cell receptor beta chain under discussion was sequenced for a study of CD8 T cells in Susac syndrome. Per the germline V gene, CDR1 is PRHDT and CDR2 is FYEKMQ (reference sequence). The CDR3 contains 16 residues. V dropped 5 bases and J dropped 1 base, with 15 bases sitting between them. After extraction with the RNeasy kit, roughly 0.45 to 1 ug of the RNA was reverse transcribed using random hexamers. TCRdb re-called the immunoSEQ multiplex PCR reads with MiXCR, one entry per CDR3 protein. The sample has around 130,000 distinct CDR3 sequences; around nine tenths are singletons. The specimen sequenced was CD8+ T cells from PBMCs. This receptor was taken from a human donor with multiple sclerosis. This chain uses TRBV13 with TRBJ1-3; D gene unclear. CDR3 residues: CASSPGPRPSGNTIYF. The CDR3 bases are TGTGCCAGCAGCCCCGGACCCCGGCCATCTGGAAACACCATATATTTT. The full variable domain, in which reference TRBV13 and TRBJ1-3 provide the parts outside the CDR3, is AAGVIQSPRHLIKEKRETATLKCYPIPRHDTVYWYQQGPGQDPQFLISFYEKMQSDKGSIPDRFSAQQFSDYHSELNMSSLELGDSALYFCASSPGPRPSGNTIYFGEGSWLTVV.